This T cell receptor (beta chain) was captured by sequencing in a study of T-cell reconstitution after alpha-beta-depleted transplantation in children. This clonotype was observed at least ten times. Antigen: not known. Findings and limits, study-wide: Alpha-beta T cells present about two months after transplant were reported to originate from several hundred expanded graft clones.

This CDR3 contains 13 residues. V dropped 3 bases and J dropped 3 bases, with 9 bases sitting between them. Germline V gene data show CDR1 as KGHSH and CDR2 as LQKENI. Unique molecular identifiers featured in how the TCRbeta library was prepared. Via MiXCR, TCRdb re-called the PCR reads, giving one row per CDR3 protein. The top ten clones hold just under 5% of a sample with 780,000 or so distinct CDR3 sequences, approximately 15% of them seen once. This TCR was sampled from a male patient aged 5 to 17 who had a stem cell transplant for acute lymphoblastic leukemia, so the T cells may come from the graft donor. V is TRBV18 and J is TRBJ2-7; D is unresolved. The source was PBMCs, mostly from graft donor cells, collected 360 days after TCRalphabeta/CD19-depleted stem cell transplant. In nucleotides, the CDR3 is TGTGCCAGCTCACCTGAGAATCGCTACGAGCAGTACTTC. It translates to CASSPENRYEQYF.